This TCR beta chain comes out of a study of blood T cell repertoires in COVID-19. The wider study: COVID-19 samples from acute and convalescent phases originated in the United States, Italy and Spain.

The germline CDR1 and CDR2 sequences are GTSNPN and SVGIG (reference sequence). The CDR3 totals 12 residues. V was clipped by 1 base and J by 6 bases, with 10 bases between them. In the original processing: The assay estimated nucleated cells by amplifying reference gene primers. Here immunoSEQ multiplex PCR was the method, and the copy in TCRdb shows in-frame clones only, minus some. V, J and clone size are taken as reported in that table, and D and trimming were inferred from the DNA itself. The sample records nearly 70,000 clones, approximately 78% being singletons. Sequencing was carried out using peripheral blood. This receptor was taken from a woman aged 80 or older with acute or convalescent COVID-19. The chain combines TRBV30 with TRBJ2-7; D not certain. The CDR3 nucleotides read TGTGCCTGGAGTGGTTCAACGGTCGAGCAGTACTTC. It is translated as CAWSGSTVEQYF.